These 25 T cell receptor beta chains came from one sample sequenced in a study of regulatory T cells in long-lasting Graves disease. As to time point: persistent/refractory GD, antithyroid drugs over 5 years with positive TRAb. PBMC-derived RNA was used for the TCR library. CDR3 regions were amplified by Arm-PCR using iRepertoire HTBI primers to build TCR beta libraries. TCRdb reprocessed the multiplex PCR reads via MiXCR and lists one record per CDR3 protein. The table records 650,000 to 700,000 distinct CDR3 sequences, 30% of them present only once. The sample consisted of peripheral blood mononuclear cells (PBMCs), taken when the disease was refractory, from a patient treated with antithyroid drugs. These receptors were obtained from a female donor with Graves disease.

In regard to this clonotype: One base away lies a much larger clone, so this may be a sequencing read error. The chain employs TRBV12-3 or TRBV12-4 and TRBJ2-7, with D unresolved. This CDR3 has 14 residues. V lost 6 bases, J lost 4 bases, and 16 bases lay in between. This CDR3 reads CASSRGRVLYEQYF. The CDR3 DNA follows: TGTGCCAGCAGCCGTGGACGGGTTCTATACGAGCAGTACTTC.

This chain links TRBV13 with TRBJ2-7; D not resolved. Deletions cut 0 bases from V and 5 bases from J, with 11 bases between. The CDR3 spans 14 residues. CDR1 PRHDT and CDR2 FYEKMQ come from the germline V gene (reference sequence). The DNA for the CDR3 is TGTGCCAGCAGCTTAGGATTCGACCCCCACGAGCAGTACTTC. This codes for CASSLGFDPHEQYF.

The chain employs TRBV15 and TRBJ1-4, with TRBD1 as a possible D gene (6 bases). With 1 base removed from V and 1 base from J, the gap between germline ends came to 10 bases. Germline-derived CDR1 and CDR2 are LNHNV and YYDKDF (reference sequence). The CDR3 is made up of 16 amino acids. This CDR3 is CATSRVQGLTNEKLFF. The CDR3 DNA follows: TGTGCCACCAGCAGAGTCCAGGGGTTAACTAATGAAAAACTGTTTTTT.

The V gene is TRBV11-2, the J gene TRBJ2-7; TRBD1 or TRBD2 may be the D gene (7 bases each). Germline V gives CDR1 SGHAT, CDR2 FQNNGV. The V gene lost 4 bases and the J gene lost 4 bases, with 17 bases spanning the gap. The CDR3 is 15 amino acids. The CDR3 sequence is CASSSGAGGGYEQYF. DNA of the CDR3: TGTGCCAGCAGCTCTGGGGCAGGGGGGGGATACGAGCAGTACTTC. The full variable domain, with the rest looked up from reference TRBV11-2 and TRBJ2-7, is EAGVAQSPRYKIIEKRQSVAFWCNPISGHATLYWYQQILGQGPKLLIQFQNNGVVDDSQLPKDRFSAERLKGVDSTLKIQPAKLEDSAVYLCASSSGAGGGYEQYFGPGTRLTVT.

This clonotype showed up just a few times. The gene calls are TRBV6-1 and TRBJ2-7; TRBD1 is a possible D gene (5 bases). CDR1 and CDR2 from the germline V gene are MNHNS and SASEGT. Trimming removed 8 bases from V and 5 bases from J, with 16 bases in between. The CDR3 length is 13 residues. Here the CDR3 DNA reads TGTGCCAGCTGGGGCAGGACCCCCCACGAGCAGTACTTC. Translating it yields CASWGRTPHEQYF.

A single count supports this clonotype. Here the CDR3 reads CASSLPPQGILSGNTIYF. DNA for the CDR3: TGTGCCAGCAGTTTACCCCCGCAGGGAATTCTCTCTGGAAACACCATATATTTT. V and J are TRBV25-1 and TRBJ1-3; a possible D gene is TRBD1 (5 bases). V was cut by 5 bases and J by 0 bases, with 20 bases left in between. CDR3 length: 18 amino acids. Germline CDR1 is MGHDK and CDR2 is SYGVNS.

V and J are TRBV5-4 and TRBJ2-7; 7 positions match TRBD2. The CDR3 runs to 14 residues. With V trimmed by 4 bases and J by 3 bases, 7 bases remained unmatched. The V gene's germline CDR1 is SGHNT and CDR2 YYREEE (reference sequence). The CDR3 nucleotides are TGTGCCAGCAGCCCAGCTAGCGGCAACTACGAGCAGTACTTC. This codes for CASSPASGNYEQYF.

The rearrangement links TRBV12-3 or TRBV12-4 to TRBJ2-1, with a tentative D call TRBD2 (5 bases). The ends were cut back, 6 bases at V and 0 bases at J, with 15 bases in the middle. This CDR3 is built from 16 residues. Here the CDR3 reads CASSARRALSYNEQFF. CDR3 DNA: TGTGCCAGCAGCGCTAGGCGGGCCCTCTCCTACAATGAGCAGTTCTTC.

This clonotype occurred many times. This rearrangement joins TRBV29-1 to TRBJ2-7; D is ambiguous. Germline CDR1 reads SQVTM; CDR2 reads ANQGSEA. The CDR3 runs to 11 residues. Trimming removed 4 bases from V and 5 bases from J, with 9 bases in between. CDR3 nucleotides: TGCAGCGTTGGGAGTGGCCACGAGCAGTACTTC. Encoded protein: CSVGSGHEQYF.

This clonotype has a single count. The chain joins TRBV27 to TRBJ2-7; D call uncertain. The CDR3 covers 13 residues. Trimming shortened V by 6 bases and J by 4 bases, and 13 bases separated the two germline ends. Germline CDR1 MNHEY, CDR2 SMNVEV (reference sequence). The CDR3 DNA reads TGTGCCAGCAGCAAATCGGGCTTTTACGAGCAGTACTTC. It encodes CASSKSGFYEQYF.

This rearrangement joins TRBV12-3 or TRBV12-4 to TRBJ1-3; D call uncertain. The CDR3 sequence is 17 residues long. The germline V and J ends were trimmed by 5 bases and 0 bases, with 17 bases remaining between them. The CDR3 sequence is CASSLRGRGISGNTIYF. CDR3 nucleotides: TGTGCCAGCAGTCTTCGAGGACGGGGTATCTCTGGAAACACCATATATTTT.

The chain combines TRBV30 with TRBJ2-7; a possible D gene is TRBD2 (6 bases). This CDR3 is built from 14 residues. Germline loops: CDR1 GTSNPN, CDR2 SVGIG (reference sequence). V shed 0 bases and J shed 0 bases, with 9 bases lying between them. CDR3 amino acids: CAWSVGGGSYEQYF. In DNA form, the CDR3 reads TGTGCCTGGAGTGTGGGGGGAGGCTCCTACGAGCAGTACTTC.

This clonotype has only a few counts. The chain links TRBV19 to TRBJ1-5, with D perhaps matching TRBD1 (6 bases). V shed 5 bases and J shed 1 base, with 21 bases lying between them. The CDR3 has 18 amino acids. Looked up from germline, CDR1 is LNHDA and CDR2 is SQIVND (reference sequence). The CDR3 nucleotides read TGTGCCAGTAGTTCCACCGGGACACCGGGAGCAAGCAATCAGCCCCAGCATTTT. The encoded protein is CASSSTGTPGASNQPQHF.

This clonotype was detected a few times. The chain combines TRBV30 with TRBJ1-6, with unresolved D. The CDR3 consists of 14 residues. Germline values: CDR1 GTSNPN, CDR2 SVGIG (reference sequence). Trimming removed 0 bases at V and 7 bases at J, with 10 bases between. The CDR3 DNA reads TGTGCCTGGAGTGTTCTCTCGGGGAATTCACCCCTCCACTTT. Protein sequence: CAWSVLSGNSPLHF.

This clonotype was recorded many times. The V call is TRBV2, the J call TRBJ1-2; D not certain. The V gene's germline CDR1 is SNHLY and CDR2 FYNNEI. The ends were cut back, 4 bases at V and 4 bases at J, with 19 bases in the middle. The CDR3 extends over 16 amino acids. In DNA, the CDR3 is TGTGCCAGCAGTGGGGGTCTGGGGTACGAGGGCTATGGCTACACCTTC. This sequence encodes CASSGGLGYEGYGYTF.

This clonotype was seen only a few times. This chain links TRBV6-4 with TRBJ1-1, with D uncertain. CDR3 size: 13 residues. V dropped 3 bases and J dropped 4 bases, with 9 bases sitting between them. Germline CDR1 and CDR2: MRHNA and SNTAGT. CDR3 nucleotides: TGTGCCAGCAGTGAAAAGTTGACCACTGAAGCTTTCTTT. This translates into CASSEKLTTEAFF.

J is TRBJ2-1 and V is TRBV5-1; 16 positions match TRBD2. CDR1 is SGHRS, CDR2 YFSETQ, per germline. V gave up 0 bases and J gave up 9 bases; unmatched junction bases: 12. CDR3 length: 19 residues. The CDR3 spells CASSLALPTGTSGRGEQFF. The CDR3 DNA follows: TGCGCCAGCAGCTTGGCCCTCCCGACCGGGACTAGCGGGAGGGGTGAGCAGTTCTTC.

This clonotype was picked up a small number of times. The chain joins TRBV30 to TRBJ1-2; 9 bases map to TRBD1. The germline CDR1 and CDR2 sequences are GTSNPN and SVGIG (reference sequence). Unmatched junction bases numbered 6, after V lost 2 bases and J lost 8 bases. CDR3 length equals 13 residues. The CDR3 bases are TGTGCCTGGAGTTCGGGGACAGGGAAAGGCTACACCTTC. This translates into CAWSSGTGKGYTF.

This clonotype was picked up a small number of times. This chain uses TRBV11-1 with TRBJ2-7; D call uncertain. The CDR3 has 15 amino acids. Germline V gives CDR1 SGHAT, CDR2 FQDESV (reference sequence). Trimming took off 0 bases at V and 3 bases at J, with 12 bases between the two ends. The CDR3 spells CASSLAMTTNYEQYF. CDR3 nucleotides: TGTGCCAGCAGCTTAGCTATGACCACTAACTACGAGCAGTACTTC.

This clonotype has only a few counts. J is TRBJ2-1 and V is TRBV7-3; D gene unclear. V lost 1 base and J 0 bases, leaving 7 bases between the germline ends. Germline CDR1 reads SGHTA; CDR2 reads FQGTGA. This CDR3 comprises 15 residues. CDR3: CASSLRGSSYNEQFF. DNA for the CDR3: TGTGCCAGCAGCTTAAGGGGAAGCTCCTACAATGAGCAGTTCTTC.

This clonotype was picked up many times. The chain combines TRBV2 with TRBJ1-5; no clear D. Germline values: CDR1 SNHLY, CDR2 FYNNEI. V lost 4 bases, J lost 1 base, and 11 bases lay in between. The CDR3 sequence is 15 residues long. The CDR3 protein is CASSGRGGSNQPQHF. CDR3 DNA: TGTGCCAGCAGTGGCCGTGGTGGGAGCAATCAGCCCCAGCATTTT.

This chain connects TRBV12-3 or TRBV12-4 to TRBJ2-7, with D hard to call. CDR3 size: 13 residues. V lost 6 bases to trimming and J lost 0 bases, with 9 bases between them. In nucleotides, the CDR3 is TGTGCCAGCAGGATGTCAAGCTCCTACGAGCAGTACTTC. Amino acid sequence: CASRMSSSYEQYF.

The chain employs TRBV9 and TRBJ2-7; tentatively, D is TRBD2 (6 bases). Germline CDR1 and CDR2: SGDLS and YYNGEE. The CDR3 contains 15 residues. With 4 bases removed from V and 0 bases from J, the gap between germline ends came to 14 bases. Written as DNA, the CDR3 is TGTGCCAGCAGCCCCAAGAGGGACTCCTCCTACGAGCAGTACTTC. Encoded protein: CASSPKRDSSYEQYF.

In its sample, this clonotype was seen many times. V and J are TRBV2 and TRBJ1-4; 9 nucleotides align to TRBD1. Per germline, CDR1 SNHLY and CDR2 FYNNEI. Trimming took 5 bases from V and 16 from J; bases not matched to a gene: 11. The CDR3 loop spans 13 amino acids. CDR3 nucleotide sequence: TGTGCCAGCAGTCCCGGGACAGGGATAAGTTGGTTTTTT. Translation: CASSPGTGISWFF. Full variable domain (missing parts from reference TRBV2 and TRBJ1-4): EPEVTQTPSHQVTQMGQEVILRCVPISNHLYFYWYRQILGQKVEFLVSFYNNEISEKSEIFDDQFSVERPDGSNFTLKIRSTKLEDSAMYFCASSPGTGISWFFGSGTQLSVL.

The rearrangement joins TRBV2 to TRBJ2-4, with D possibly being TRBD2 (6 bases). The V end lost 4 bases, the J end lost 0 bases, and 13 bases lay between the germline ends. The CDR3 consists of 16 residues. The germline CDR1 and CDR2 sequences are SNHLY and FYNNEI. The chain's CDR3 is CASSVGGHLAKNIQYF. In DNA form, the CDR3 reads TGTGCCAGCAGTGTGGGAGGACATTTAGCCAAAAACATTCAGTACTTC.